These 31 T cell receptor beta chains share one sample of origin, sequenced in a study of blood T cell repertoires in COVID-19. The data were produced by immunoSEQ multiplex PCR, yet TCRdb's version contains in-frame clones alone and is incomplete. The table lists 150,000 or so clones, roughly three quarters of them singletons. The sample consisted of peripheral blood. The receptors originated from a woman in her seventies with acute or convalescent COVID-19.

V is TRBV3-1 (or the pseudogene TRBV3-2) and J is TRBJ1-1; D remains unclear. Trimming stripped 1 base from V and 7 bases from J, with 7 bases between. The length of the CDR3 is 12 residues. Germline CDR1 is LGHDT and CDR2 is YNNKEL (reference sequence). The CDR3 sequence: CASSQGSLEAFF. CDR3 sequence (DNA): TGTGCCAGCAGCCAAGGAAGCCTTGAAGCTTTCTTT.

The chain uses TRBV6-2 or TRBV6-3 and TRBJ1-2, with no clear D. Germline CDR1 reads MNHEY; CDR2 reads SVGEGT. Deletions cut 4 bases from V and 8 bases from J, with 14 bases between. The length of the CDR3 is 13 residues. DNA of the CDR3: TGTGCCAGCAGTTTGGACTTACCTCGGGGCTACACCTTC. Amino acid sequence: CASSLDLPRGYTF.

On this clone: Other DNA variants within this sample encode the same CDR3. V is TRBV6-5 and J is TRBJ2-7; TRBD1 aligns across 7 bases. V lost 5 bases to trimming and J lost 2 bases; unmatched junction nucleotides: 6. CDR1 and CDR2 (germline): MNHEY, SVGAGI. This CDR3 is 14 amino acids long. The CDR3 nucleotides are TGTGCCAGCAGTCTTGGACAGGCAACCTACGAGCAGTACTTC. Translating gives CASSLGQATYEQYF.

V gene TRBV28 combines with J gene TRBJ1-1; 9 nucleotides agree with TRBD1. The V gene's germline CDR1 is MDHEN and CDR2 SYDVKM. J lost 4 bases, V lost 3 bases, and 12 bases had no gene match. The CDR3 consists of 17 residues. CDR3 protein: CASSFPRDRVLGTEAFF. In DNA, the CDR3 is TGTGCCAGCAGTTTCCCACGGGACAGGGTATTAGGCACTGAAGCTTTCTTT.

The chain links TRBV27 to TRBJ2-1; 11 positions match TRBD2. Germline assignment: CDR1 MNHEY and CDR2 SMNVEV (reference sequence). J was trimmed by 4 bases and V by 7 bases; bases with no gene match: 6. The length of the CDR3 is 15 residues. The CDR3 region has the DNA TGTGCCAGCAAATCAACTAGCGGGGGATACAATGAGCAGTTCTTC. This encodes CASKSTSGGYNEQFF.

The rearrangement uses TRBV11-2 and TRBJ2-3; D is ambiguous. Trimming shortened V by 4 bases and J by 4 bases, and 15 bases separated the two germline ends. Germline V gene lookup returns CDR1 SGHAT and CDR2 FQNNGV. There are 15 residues in the CDR3. CDR3 in amino acids: CASSYSGGPADTQYF. The DNA of the CDR3 is TGTGCCAGCAGCTATTCAGGTGGCCCAGCAGATACGCAGTATTTT.

The rearrangement uses TRBV6-5 and TRBJ2-5; tentatively, D is TRBD2 (7 bases). This CDR3 region has 14 residues. The V gene lost 2 bases and the J gene lost 5 bases, with 12 bases spanning the gap. Germline CDR1 and CDR2: MNHEY and SVGAGI. CDR3 nucleotide sequence: TGTGCCAGCAGTTACGAGGGGGGGACGGAGACCCAGTACTTC. It codes for CASSYEGGTETQYF.

This clone was seen a handful of times. The chain recombines TRBV4-2 with TRBJ2-1, with D hard to call. This CDR3 region has 14 residues. Per the germline V gene, CDR1 is LGHNA and CDR2 is YNFKEQ. Trimming took 0 bases from V and 4 from J, leaving 7 bases between them. CDR3 residues: CASSQDGFYNEQFF. The CDR3 DNA is TGTGCCAGCAGCCAAGATGGCTTTTACAATGAGCAGTTCTTC.

The rearrangement joins TRBV30 to TRBJ2-3; unclear D gene. Germline V lookup: CDR1 GTSNPN, CDR2 SVGIG (reference sequence). V shed 5 bases and J shed 2 bases, with 8 bases lying between them. The CDR3 length is 12 residues. This chain's CDR3 is CAWVTFTDTQYF. The CDR3 bases are TGTGCCTGGGTGACATTCACAGATACGCAGTATTTT.

The chain combines TRBV19 with TRBJ1-2; possible D gene TRBD1, 6 bases. Looked up from germline, CDR1 is LNHDA and CDR2 is SQIVND (reference sequence). V dropped 7 bases and J dropped 6 bases, with 12 bases sitting between them. This CDR3 spans 12 amino acids. CDR3 residues: CASTDRPNGYTF. The DNA for the CDR3 is TGTGCCAGTACGGACAGACCAAATGGCTACACCTTC.

The V and J genes are TRBV2 and TRBJ1-4; D is undetermined. There are 15 residues in the CDR3. CDR1 and CDR2 (germline): SNHLY, FYNNEI. Between the trimmed V and J ends, which lost 2 bases and 7 bases, there was a span of 14 bases. CDR3 loop: CASSETGVLAEKLFF. The DNA of the CDR3 is TGTGCCAGCAGTGAAACGGGTGTTCTAGCTGAAAAACTGTTTTTT.

The J gene is TRBJ2-5, the V gene TRBV27, with TRBD2 matching 10 bases. Germline V gives CDR1 MNHEY, CDR2 SMNVEV (reference sequence). V shed 7 bases, J shed 4 bases, and the junction held 12 bases outside the gene matches. There are 16 residues in the CDR3. In nucleotides, the CDR3 is TGTGCCAGCACCCTATCCGGGGCTAGCGGGAGAGAGACCCAGTACTTC. Translation gives CASTLSGASGRETQYF.

This chain links TRBV28 with TRBJ2-5; 8 bases match TRBD2. From germline, CDR1 is MDHEN and CDR2 SYDVKM. Germline trimming cut 4 bases from V and 9 bases from J; bases unmatched to any gene: 19. This CDR3 spans 17 amino acids. This CDR3 is CASSSRLKGAAGEAQYF. CDR3 in DNA: TGTGCCAGCAGTTCGCGACTAAAGGGCGCAGCGGGGGAGGCCCAGTACTTC.

V and J are TRBV11-2 and TRBJ2-7, with 13 bases aligning to TRBD2. The germline CDR1 and CDR2 sequences are SGHAT and FQNNGV. V gave up 5 bases and J gave up 6 bases; unmatched junction bases: 7. The CDR3 is 15 residues long. CDR3 residues: CASSAGLAGVVEQYF. The CDR3 DNA reads as TGTGCCAGCAGCGCCGGACTAGCGGGAGTAGTCGAGCAGTACTTC.

The genes are TRBV10-3 and TRBJ1-4; 7 bases map to TRBD1. The length of the CDR3 is 14 residues. Germline trimming cut 11 bases from V and 1 base from J; bases unmatched to any gene: 7. Germline V lookup: CDR1 ENHRY, CDR2 SYGVKD. CDR3 region: CAAGQGGTNEKLFF. CDR3 in DNA: TGTGCCGCGGGGCAGGGGGGAACTAATGAAAAACTGTTTTTT.

J is TRBJ1-4 and V is TRBV2, with D perhaps TRBD1 (6 bases). CDR1 is SNHLY and CDR2 is FYNNEI in the germline V gene. The V and J ends lost 5 bases and 5 bases respectively, with 9 bases between them. This CDR3 spans 13 amino acids. The CDR3 region is CASSQGLNEKLFF. The CDR3 coding sequence is TGTGCCAGCAGTCAGGGGTTGAATGAAAAACTGTTTTTT.

V is TRBV10-2 and J is TRBJ2-7; 8 bases match TRBD2. V lost 6 bases to trimming and J lost 2 bases; unmatched junction nucleotides: 3. The CDR3 is made up of 13 amino acids. Germline loops: CDR1 WSHSY, CDR2 SAAADI. This chain's CDR3 is CASRAGLAYEQYF. The CDR3 DNA is TGCGCCAGCAGAGCGGGACTAGCCTACGAGCAGTACTTC.

This sequence joins TRBV3-1 (or the pseudogene TRBV3-2) and TRBJ2-5, with 11 bases aligning to TRBD2. The V gene's germline CDR1 is LGHDT and CDR2 YNNKEL (reference sequence). The CDR3 runs to 18 residues. V lost 0 bases to trimming and J lost 5 bases; unmatched junction nucleotides: 11. CDR3 bases: TGTGCCAGCAGCCAAGATCAGGCATTAGCGGGGGGGAGGGAGACCCAGTACTTC. This translates into CASSQDQALAGGRETQYF.

This clone was counted a few times. The chain carries TRBV4-2 and TRBJ2-2; D is unclear. This CDR3 spans 14 amino acids. The V gene's germline CDR1 is LGHNA and CDR2 YNFKEQ. V was pared by 1 base and J by 1 base, with 4 bases between. The CDR3: CASSQVGNTGELFF. DNA of the CDR3: TGTGCCAGCAGCCAAGTCGGGAACACCGGGGAGCTGTTTTTT.

V usage is TRBV6-2 or TRBV6-3 and J usage is TRBJ1-1, with no clear D. The CDR3 consists of 13 residues. V lost 2 bases to trimming and J lost 4 bases, with 8 bases between them. Germline loops: CDR1 MNHEY, CDR2 SVGEGT. The CDR3 DNA reads TGTGCCAGCAGTTACCGGGGTCCCACTGAAGCTTTCTTT. Translation gives CASSYRGPTEAFF.

This clone was recorded a few times. CDR3 sequence (DNA): TGTGCCAGCAGTGACGGCAGGCTTACCTATGGCTACACCTTC. The encoded protein is CASSDGRLTYGYTF. J is TRBJ1-2 and V is TRBV6-1; D remains unclear. The CDR3 is 14 residues long. Per germline, CDR1 MNHNS and CDR2 SASEGT. Trimming left V 3 bases short and J 4 bases short, with 12 bases between.

This chain's CDR3 is CASSTPAGPTEAFF. The CDR3 nucleotides read TGTGCCAGCAGTACCCCCGCGGGGCCCACTGAAGCTTTCTTT. This chain connects TRBV6-5 to TRBJ1-1; TRBD1 is a possible D gene (5 bases). The CDR3 extends over 14 amino acids. Germline V CDR1 and CDR2: MNHEY, SVGAGI. Deletions cut 5 bases from V and 4 bases from J, with 14 bases between.

V gene TRBV9 combines with J gene TRBJ2-5; a possible D gene is TRBD1 (5 bases). Per the germline V gene, CDR1 is SGDLS and CDR2 is YYNGEE. This CDR3 is built from 13 residues. The ends were cut back, 4 bases at V and 4 bases at J, with 11 bases in the middle. The CDR3 DNA reads TGTGCCAGCAGCCAGGGTACGGGAGAGACCCAGTACTTC. Translated: CASSQGTGETQYF. Full variable domain (missing parts from reference TRBV9 and TRBJ2-5): DSGVTQTPKHLITATGQRVTLRCSPRSGDLSVYWYQQSLDQGLQFLIQYYNGEERAKGNILERFSAQQFPDLHSELNLSSLELGDSALYFCASSQGTGETQYFGPGTRLLVL.

This clone was recorded a few times. This chain uses TRBV6-5 with TRBJ1-2; 10 bases match TRBD1. Looked up from germline, CDR1 is MNHEY and CDR2 is SVGAGI. The J segment lost 4 bases and the V segment lost 5 bases, leaving 4 bases of the junction unmatched. This CDR3 has 14 residues. The chain's CDR3 is CASSKRDRGYGYTF. The CDR3 region has the DNA TGTGCCAGCAGTAAACGGGACAGGGGCTATGGCTACACCTTC.

The chain recombines TRBV27 with TRBJ2-5; D perhaps matches TRBD2 (7 bases). The V end was cut by 1 base, the J end by 5 bases, with 20 bases between. CDR3 size: 17 residues. Germline V gene data show CDR1 as MNHEY and CDR2 as SMNVEV (reference sequence). CDR3 protein: CASSLWARGARWETQYF. The DNA for the CDR3 is TGTGCCAGCAGTTTATGGGCTCGGGGGGCGCGCTGGGAGACCCAGTACTTC.

This clone was seen just once. The V gene is TRBV23-1, the J gene TRBJ2-1; maybe TRBD1 (5 bases). TRBV23-1 is classed as an ORF, of uncertain function. This CDR3 has 14 residues. The V end lost 3 bases, the J end lost 2 bases, and 8 bases lay between the germline ends. The CDR3 region is CASSQGPPYNEQFF. The CDR3 coding sequence is TGCGCCAGCAGTCAGGGGCCCCCCTACAATGAGCAGTTCTTC.

V is TRBV5-6 and J is TRBJ1-6, with 9 positions matching TRBD1. CDR1 SGHDT and CDR2 YYEEEE come from the germline V gene. The CDR3 runs 16 residues. V shed 4 bases, J shed 9 bases, and the junction held 11 bases outside the gene matches. The CDR3: CASSTRDRAWGSPLHF. Written as DNA, the CDR3 is TGTGCCAGCAGCACCCGGGACAGGGCCTGGGGTTCACCCCTCCACTTT. Based on the CDR3 plus reference TRBV5-6 and TRBJ1-6, the full variable domain is DAGVTQSPTHLIKTRGQQVTLRCSPKSGHDTVSWYQQALGQGPQFIFQYYEEEERQRGNFPDRFSGHQFPNYSSELNVNALLLGDSALYLCASSTRDRAWGSPLHFGNGTRLTVT.

This sequence joins TRBV7-6 and TRBJ1-3; D gene uncertain. The germline V and J ends were trimmed by 2 bases and 0 bases, with 11 bases remaining between them. The V gene's germline CDR1 is SGHVS and CDR2 FNYEAQ. This CDR3 has 16 residues. Here the CDR3 reads CASSLSAPGSGNTIYF. The CDR3 coding sequence is TGTGCCAGCAGCTTATCAGCCCCGGGCTCTGGAAACACCATATATTTT.

In nucleotides, the CDR3 is TGTGCCAGCAGCGTTAGCGGGGGAGGTGACTACGAGCAGTACTTC. Residues: CASSVSGGGDYEQYF. The chain employs TRBV9 and TRBJ2-7; TRBD2 aligns across 9 bases. In germline, CDR1 is SGDLS, CDR2 YYNGEE. With 2 bases clipped from V and 3 bases from J, the junction kept 6 bases outside the gene matches. The CDR3 spans 15 residues. Full variable domain (outside the CDR3, taken from reference TRBV9 and TRBJ2-7): DSGVTQTPKHLITATGQRVTLRCSPRSGDLSVYWYQQSLDQGLQFLIQYYNGEERAKGNILERFSAQQFPDLHSELNLSSLELGDSALYFCASSVSGGGDYEQYFGPGTRLTVT.

This rearrangement joins TRBV28 to TRBJ1-1, with D maybe TRBD1 (5 bases). The CDR3 runs 15 residues. Germline V gene data show CDR1 as MDHEN and CDR2 as SYDVKM. V was pared by 5 bases and J by 4 bases, with 17 bases between. This CDR3 is CASSPPTVFGTEAFF. The CDR3 region has the DNA TGTGCCAGCAGTCCCCCGACAGTTTTCGGCACTGAAGCTTTCTTT.

The rearrangement uses TRBV5-5 and TRBJ1-1, with unresolved D. V shed 2 bases and J shed 4 bases, with 12 bases lying between them. Germline V gives CDR1 SGHKS, CDR2 YYEKEE (reference sequence). The CDR3 contains 14 residues. The CDR3 reads CASSFTDKPTEAFF. CDR3 nucleotides: TGTGCCAGCAGCTTCACAGACAAGCCCACTGAAGCTTTCTTT.